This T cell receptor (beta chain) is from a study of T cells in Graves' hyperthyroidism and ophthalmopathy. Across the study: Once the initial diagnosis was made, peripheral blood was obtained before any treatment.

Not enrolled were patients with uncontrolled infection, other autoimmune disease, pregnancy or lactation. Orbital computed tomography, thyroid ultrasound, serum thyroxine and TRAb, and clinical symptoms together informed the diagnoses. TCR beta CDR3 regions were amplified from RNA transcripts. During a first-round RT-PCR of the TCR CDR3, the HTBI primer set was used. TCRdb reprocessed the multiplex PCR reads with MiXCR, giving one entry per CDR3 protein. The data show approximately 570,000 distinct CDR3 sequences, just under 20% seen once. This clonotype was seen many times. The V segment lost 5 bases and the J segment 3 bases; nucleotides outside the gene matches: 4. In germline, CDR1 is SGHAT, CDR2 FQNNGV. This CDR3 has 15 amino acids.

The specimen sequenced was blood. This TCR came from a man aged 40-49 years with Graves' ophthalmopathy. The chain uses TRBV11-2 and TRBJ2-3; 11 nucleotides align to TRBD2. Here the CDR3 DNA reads TGTGCCAGCAGCCGACTAGCGGGAAAAACAGATACGCAGTATTTT. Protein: CASSRLAGKTDTQYF.